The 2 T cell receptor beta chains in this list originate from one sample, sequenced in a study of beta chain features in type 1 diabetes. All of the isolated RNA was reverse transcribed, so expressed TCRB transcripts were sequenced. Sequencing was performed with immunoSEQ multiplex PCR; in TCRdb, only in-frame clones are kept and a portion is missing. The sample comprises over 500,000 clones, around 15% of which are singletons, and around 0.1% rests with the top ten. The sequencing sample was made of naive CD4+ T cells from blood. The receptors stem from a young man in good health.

Here the CDR3 reads CASSGGSWVGEQYF. CDR3 in DNA: TGTGCCAGCAGCGGCGGGAGTTGGGTAGGCGAGCAGTACTTC. V usage is TRBV7-2 and J usage is TRBJ2-7; the match to TRBD2 covers 7 bases. There are 14 residues in the CDR3. With 5 bases clipped from V and 6 bases from J, the junction kept 10 bases outside the gene matches. Germline CDR1 reads SGHTA; CDR2 reads FQGNSA.

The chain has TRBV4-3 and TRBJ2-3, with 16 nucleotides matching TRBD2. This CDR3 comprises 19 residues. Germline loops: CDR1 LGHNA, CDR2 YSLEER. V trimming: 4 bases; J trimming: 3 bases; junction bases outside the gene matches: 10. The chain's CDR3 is CASSRLTGTSGRATDTQYF. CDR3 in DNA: TGCGCCAGCAGCCGACTCACCGGGACTAGCGGGAGGGCGACAGATACGCAGTATTTT.